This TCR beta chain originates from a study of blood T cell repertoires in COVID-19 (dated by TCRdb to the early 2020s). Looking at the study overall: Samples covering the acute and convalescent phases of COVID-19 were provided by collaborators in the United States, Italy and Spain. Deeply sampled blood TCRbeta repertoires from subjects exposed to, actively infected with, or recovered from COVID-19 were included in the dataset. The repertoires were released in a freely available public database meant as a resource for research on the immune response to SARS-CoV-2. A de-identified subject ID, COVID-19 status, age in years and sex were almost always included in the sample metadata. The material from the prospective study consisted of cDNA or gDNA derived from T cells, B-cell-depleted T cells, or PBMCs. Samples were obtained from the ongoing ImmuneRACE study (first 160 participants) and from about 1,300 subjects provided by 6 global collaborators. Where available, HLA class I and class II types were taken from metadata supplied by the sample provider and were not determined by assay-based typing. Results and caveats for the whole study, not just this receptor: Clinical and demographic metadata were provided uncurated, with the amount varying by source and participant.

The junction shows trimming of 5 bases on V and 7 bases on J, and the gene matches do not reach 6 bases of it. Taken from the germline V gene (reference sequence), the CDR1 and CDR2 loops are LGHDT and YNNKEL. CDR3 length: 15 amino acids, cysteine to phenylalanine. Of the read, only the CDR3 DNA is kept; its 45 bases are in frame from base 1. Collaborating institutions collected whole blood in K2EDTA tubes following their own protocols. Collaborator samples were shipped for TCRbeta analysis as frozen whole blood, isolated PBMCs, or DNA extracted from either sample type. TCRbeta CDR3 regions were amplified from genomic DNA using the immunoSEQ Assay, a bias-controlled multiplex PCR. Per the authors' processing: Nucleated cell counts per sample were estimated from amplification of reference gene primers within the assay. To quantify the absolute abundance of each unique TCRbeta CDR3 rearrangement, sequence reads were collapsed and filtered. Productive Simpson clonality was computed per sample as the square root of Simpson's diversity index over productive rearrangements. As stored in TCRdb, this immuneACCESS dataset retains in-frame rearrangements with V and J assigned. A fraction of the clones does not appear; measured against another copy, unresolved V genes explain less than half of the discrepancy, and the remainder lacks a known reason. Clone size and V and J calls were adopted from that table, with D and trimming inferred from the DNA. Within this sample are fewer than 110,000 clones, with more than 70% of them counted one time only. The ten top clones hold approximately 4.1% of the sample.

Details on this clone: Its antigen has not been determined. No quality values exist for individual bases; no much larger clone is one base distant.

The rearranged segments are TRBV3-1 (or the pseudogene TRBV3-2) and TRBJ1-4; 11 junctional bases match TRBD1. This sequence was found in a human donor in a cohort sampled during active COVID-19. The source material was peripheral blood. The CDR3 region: CASSLTGQGGEKLFF. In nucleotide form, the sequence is TGTGCCAGCAGCTTAACGGGACAGGGGGGTGAAAAACTGTTTTTT.